The 4 T cell receptor beta chains presented below share a single source sample, sequenced in a study of T-cell reconstitution after alpha-beta-depleted transplantation in children (dated by TCRdb to the mid-2010s). The sample's treatment or condition label, in plain terms: allogeneic hematopoietic cell transplantation with graft depleted of TCRalphabeta T cells and CD19 B cells. The library relied on PCR. The data were produced on an Illumina HiSeq 2500. TCR library preparation used molecular barcoding, with unique molecular identifiers applied to normalize quantification of the TCRbeta repertoire. TCRdb's own reprocessing of the public reads used fastp at Q25 and MiXCR and kept productive beta chains. Each record represents a unique CDR3 protein, reported with the most common genes and DNA among its rows. The sample records about 240,000 distinct CDR3 sequences, about 25% of which are singletons. The ten largest clones add up to more than 2% of the sample.

Specimen: PBMCs, collected before TCRalphabeta/CD19-depleted stem cell transplant. These receptors all come from a girl aged 2-10 years with Fanconi anemia, due to receive a stem cell transplant.

This clonotype was observed a handful of times. The CDR3 nucleotides read TGTGCCAGCAGTTCAAAGGACAGGGGATCGTCTGGGGCCAACGTCCTGACTTTC. It is translated as CASSSKDRGSSGANVLTF. V usage is TRBV12-3 or TRBV12-4 and J usage is TRBJ2-6, with 9 bases identical to TRBD1. J gave up 1 base and V 4 bases, and 8 bases lay outside the gene matches. This CDR3 has 18 amino acids.

This clonotype was seen at least ten times. This rearrangement joins TRBV6-5 to TRBJ1-4, with 11 bases lining up with TRBD1. The CDR3 has 16 residues. J gave up 0 bases and V 4 bases, and 1 base lay outside the gene matches. The germline V gene encodes CDR1 MNHEY and CDR2 SVGAGI. The CDR3 reads CASSWTGGATNEKLFF. The CDR3 bases are TGTGCCAGCAGTTGGACAGGGGGCGCAACTAATGAAAAACTGTTTTTT.

The chain recombines TRBV7-6 with TRBJ2-5; no definite D call. Trimming cost V 5 bases and J 4 bases, with 8 bases left between them. CDR3 length: 12 residues. Germline V gene lookup returns CDR1 SGHVS and CDR2 FNYEAQ. The chain's CDR3 is CASSIDRETQYF. Here the CDR3 DNA reads TGTGCCAGCAGCATAGACCGAGAGACCCAGTACTTC. The full variable domain, completed using reference TRBV7-6 and TRBJ2-5, is GAGVSQSPRYKVTKRGQDVALRCDPISGHVSLYWYRQALGQGPEFLTYFNYEAQQDKSGLPNDRFSAERPEGSISTLTIQRTEQRDSAMYRCASSIDRETQYFGPGTRLLVL.

J is TRBJ2-7 and V is TRBV4-1, with D unresolved. Germline V lookup: CDR1 MGHRA, CDR2 YSYEKL. The CDR3 contains 14 residues. The V end was cut by 0 bases, the J end by 4 bases, with 10 bases between. The DNA of the CDR3 is TGCGCCAGCAGCCAAGATCTGGTAGTTTACGAGCAGTACTTC. Its protein product is CASSQDLVVYEQYF.